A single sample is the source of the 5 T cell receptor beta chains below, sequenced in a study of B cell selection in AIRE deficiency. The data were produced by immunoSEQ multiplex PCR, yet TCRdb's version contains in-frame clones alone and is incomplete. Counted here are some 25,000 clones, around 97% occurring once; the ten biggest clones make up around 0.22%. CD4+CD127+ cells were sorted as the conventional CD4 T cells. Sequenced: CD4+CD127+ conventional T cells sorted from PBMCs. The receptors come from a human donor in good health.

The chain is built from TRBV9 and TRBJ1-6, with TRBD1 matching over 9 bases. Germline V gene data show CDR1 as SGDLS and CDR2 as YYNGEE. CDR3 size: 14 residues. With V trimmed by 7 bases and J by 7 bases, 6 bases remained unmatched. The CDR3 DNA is TGTGCCAGCGGGGGACAGGGTCCGAATTCACCCCTCCACTTT. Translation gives CASGGQGPNSPLHF.

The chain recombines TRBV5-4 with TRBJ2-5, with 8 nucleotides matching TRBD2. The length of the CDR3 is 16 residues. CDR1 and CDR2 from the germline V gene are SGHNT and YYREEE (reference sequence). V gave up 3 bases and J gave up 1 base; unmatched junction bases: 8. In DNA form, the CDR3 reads TGTGCCAGCAGCTCCCCAGCGGGAGATAGCCAAGAGACCCAGTACTTC. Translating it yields CASSSPAGDSQETQYF.

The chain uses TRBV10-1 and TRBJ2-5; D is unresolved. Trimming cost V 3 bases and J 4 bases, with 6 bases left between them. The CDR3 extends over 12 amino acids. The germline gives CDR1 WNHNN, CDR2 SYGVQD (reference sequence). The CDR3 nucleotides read TGCGCCAGCAGTGATAACCGAGAGACCCAGTACTTC. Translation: CASSDNRETQYF.

CDR3 sequence reads: CASSLAGQAGNTIYF. The CDR3 DNA reads TGCGCCAGCAGCTTGGCCGGGCAAGCCGGAAACACCATATATTTT. The V gene is TRBV5-1, the J gene TRBJ1-3; D unclear. This CDR3 region has 15 residues. Trimming removed 0 bases at V and 4 bases at J, with 11 bases between. CDR1 and CDR2 from the germline V gene are SGHRS and YFSETQ.

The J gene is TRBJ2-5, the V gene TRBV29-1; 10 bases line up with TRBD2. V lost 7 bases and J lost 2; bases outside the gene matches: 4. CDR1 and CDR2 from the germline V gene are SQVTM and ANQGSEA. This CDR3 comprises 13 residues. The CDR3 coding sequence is TGCAGCGCCCGGACTAGCGGACAAGAGACCCAGTACTTC. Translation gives CSARTSGQETQYF.